This T cell receptor (beta chain) emerged from a study of PD-1 blockade in mismatch repair-deficient tumors. Looking at the study overall: Patients had roughly twelve mismatch repair-deficient cancer types, all previously treated and progressing. Study observations and caveats: After pembrolizumab, tumor-resident clones rose rapidly, then generally contracted before radiologic responses.

To note about this clone: Its antigen is still unknown.

As for time point: roughly 11-day in vitro stimulation with candidate neoantigen peptide 6. TCR sequencing covered a few patients who responded to pembrolizumab. Assay: immunoSEQ multiplex PCR; the TCRdb copy retains only in-frame clones and omits some. There are about 14,000 clones in the sample; 70% to 90% occur only once, and 4.6% lies in the top ten. The receptor was derived from an adult with mismatch repair-deficient cancer. The sample was cells cultured in vitro, taken from a patient treated with pembrolizumab.

CDR3 sequence (DNA): TGTGCCAGCAGCTTAGCGCAACAGAGACAAGAGACCCAGTACTTC. Residues: CASSLAQQRQETQYF. J is TRBJ2-5 and V is TRBV7-2, with D hard to call. The germline CDR1 and CDR2 sequences are SGHTA and FQGNSA. This CDR3 region has 15 residues. Trimming took 0 bases from V and 2 from J, leaving 10 bases between them.